These 5 T cell receptor beta chains were all obtained from the same sample, sequenced in a study of CD8 T cells in ankylosing spondylitis (dated by TCRdb to about 2017). The library was made by 5' RACE. Sequencing used an Illumina HiSeq 2500. TCRdb took the public reads, trimmed them with fastp at Q25, ran MiXCR for clone calling and kept in-frame beta chains. Rows with a matching CDR3 protein are joined into one entry that keeps the most common DNA and genes. Present in this sample are tens of thousands of distinct CDR3 sequences, approximately 6% of which were seen just once. The ten largest clones capture approximately 5% of the sample. The sequenced sample consisted of synovial fluid, either unsorted or a sorted T cell fraction (not recorded which). Receptors were obtained from a male donor with ankylosing spondylitis.

This clonotype showed up many times. The chain combines TRBV5-1 with TRBJ2-7, with D hard to call. Trimming took 5 bases from V and 6 from J, leaving 12 bases between them. CDR1 is SGHRS, CDR2 YFSETQ, per germline. This CDR3 has 12 residues. DNA for the CDR3: TGCGCCAGCAGTCAGCAACTCGGCGAGCAGTACTTC. Translated, it gives CASSQQLGEQYF. Drawing the rest from reference TRBV5-1 and TRBJ2-7, the complete variable domain is KAGVTQTPRYLIKTRGQQVTLSCSPISGHRSVSWYQQTPGQGLQFLFEYFSETQRNKGNFPGRFSGRQFSNSRSEMNVSTLELGDSALYLCASSQQLGEQYFGPGTRLTVT.

V gene TRBV27 combines with J gene TRBJ2-7; the match to TRBD2 covers 7 bases. Germline CDR1 is MNHEY and CDR2 is SMNVEV (reference sequence). J lost 3 bases, V lost 4 bases, and 6 bases had no gene match. This CDR3 has 14 amino acids. The CDR3 spells CASSSQIAGYEQYF. The DNA for the CDR3 is TGTGCCAGCAGTTCCCAGATAGCGGGCTACGAGCAGTACTTC.

The chain combines TRBV28 with TRBJ2-7, with D possibly called TRBD1 or TRBD2 (5 bases each). Trimming cost V 6 bases and J 5 bases, with 14 bases left between them. The CDR3 sequence is 13 residues long. CDR1 is MDHEN and CDR2 is SYDVKM in the germline V gene. The CDR3 here is CASRPGTPHEQYF. The CDR3 DNA is TGTGCCAGCAGACCCGGGACCCCCCACGAGCAGTACTTC. Complete variable domain (other parts from reference TRBV28 and TRBJ2-7): DVKVTQSSRYLVKRTGEKVFLECVQDMDHENMFWYRQDPGLGLRLIYFSYDVKMKEKGDIPEGYSVSREKKERFSLILESASTNQTSMYLCASRPGTPHEQYFGPGTRLTVT.

This clonotype has a count of ten or more. V and J are TRBV20-1 and TRBJ2-1; TRBD2 agrees at 8 bases. Germline CDR1 DFQATT, CDR2 SNEGSKA (reference sequence). V was clipped by 6 bases and J by 1 base; unmatched bases: 8. The CDR3 has 15 amino acids. CDR3 bases: TGCAGTGCCAACAGGGCGGGAGGTTCCTACAATGAGCAGTTCTTC. Translating gives CSANRAGGSYNEQFF.

The V and J genes are TRBV4-2 and TRBJ1-6, with no clear D. There are 17 residues in the CDR3. The germline CDR1 and CDR2 sequences are LGHNA and YNFKEQ. The V end lost 2 bases, the J end lost 3 bases, and 14 bases lay between the germline ends. The CDR3 is CASSQTAGTGYNSPLHF. DNA for the CDR3: TGTGCCAGCAGCCAAACGGCGGGAACGGGCTATAATTCACCCCTCCACTTT.